A single sample is the source of the 27 T cell receptor beta chains below, sequenced in a study of T cells in Graves' hyperthyroidism and ophthalmopathy. Researchers took RNA transcripts and amplified the TCR beta CDR3 regions from them. A set of HTBI primers served as the primers for a first-round RT-PCR of the TCR CDR3. TCRdb called the multiplex PCR reads again in MiXCR, with one record for every CDR3 protein. The sample consists of roughly 500,000 distinct CDR3 sequences, about 45% of them appearing once. Input material: peripheral blood or thyroid tissue (not recorded which). The receptor set was obtained from an adult woman with Graves' disease, either hyperthyroidism or ophthalmopathy (not recorded which).

The rearrangement links TRBV7-3 to TRBJ1-1; 11 bases line up with TRBD1. Germline values: CDR1 SGHTA, CDR2 FQGTGA. The CDR3 totals 18 residues. The J segment lost 0 bases and the V segment lost 4 bases, leaving 10 bases of the junction unmatched. CDR3 in amino acids: CASSSPGQGASLNTEAFF. The CDR3, as DNA: TGTGCCAGCAGCTCCCCTGGACAGGGGGCATCCTTGAACACTGAAGCTTTCTTT.

This clonotype was counted many times. The chain links TRBV12-3 or TRBV12-4 to TRBJ1-2; D is ambiguous. CDR3 length equals 14 residues. V lost 3 bases, J lost 2 bases, and 10 bases lay in between. This CDR3 is CASSFGRRNYGYTF. CDR3 coding DNA: TGTGCCAGCAGTTTCGGCCGGCGGAACTATGGCTACACCTTC.

There are a few counts of this clonotype. The genes are TRBV2 and TRBJ2-7; D may be TRBD2 (6 bases). CDR1 is SNHLY and CDR2 is FYNNEI in the germline V gene. The CDR3 totals 15 residues. The V and J ends lost 3 bases and 4 bases respectively, with 16 bases between them. The CDR3 coding sequence is TGTGCCAGCAGTGAGGGGGGACCCCTGATATACGAGCAGTACTTC. The encoded protein is CASSEGGPLIYEQYF.

This clonotype was found many times. The chain uses TRBV11-2 and TRBJ1-2; D remains unclear. Germline V lookup: CDR1 SGHAT, CDR2 FQNNGV. The V gene lost 6 bases and the J gene lost 2 bases, with 19 bases spanning the gap. CDR3 length equals 16 residues. Here the CDR3 reads CASSPSGGSVNYGYTF. Here the CDR3 DNA reads TGTGCCAGCAGTCCATCCGGCGGCAGCGTCAACTATGGCTACACCTTC.

This clonotype was detected ten times or more. The V gene is TRBV7-9, the J gene TRBJ1-5; no definite D call. Germline loops: CDR1 SEHNR, CDR2 FQNEAQ (reference sequence). Between the trimmed V and J ends, which lost 5 bases and 5 bases, there was a span of 10 bases. There are 13 residues in the CDR3. CDR3 loop: CASSPDGYQPQHF. CDR3 DNA: TGTGCCAGCAGCCCCGACGGGTATCAGCCCCAGCATTTT.

This clonotype has at least ten counts. The chain recombines TRBV20-1 with TRBJ1-4; D is unresolved. V dropped 3 bases and J dropped 0 bases, with 14 bases sitting between them. CDR1 DFQATT and CDR2 SNEGSKA come from the germline V gene (reference sequence). There are 16 residues in the CDR3. Here the CDR3 reads CSASFERGATNEKLFF. As DNA, the CDR3 is TGCAGTGCTAGTTTTGAGAGAGGTGCAACTAATGAAAAACTGTTTTTT.

This clonotype was picked up many times. This chain uses TRBV20-1 with TRBJ2-5, with 7 bases fitting TRBD2. Germline V gene sequence: CDR1 DFQATT, CDR2 SNEGSKA (reference sequence). The CDR3 sequence is 15 residues long. V was pared by 5 bases and J by 5 bases, with 14 bases of the junction left unmatched. CDR3 amino acids: CSAPRGLDHGETQYF. CDR3 coding DNA: TGCAGTGCTCCCCGAGGACTAGACCACGGGGAGACCCAGTACTTC.

This clonotype showed up just a few times. V usage is TRBV18 and J usage is TRBJ1-1; 7 bases map to TRBD1. CDR1 and CDR2 (germline): KGHSH, LQKENI. This CDR3 spans 15 amino acids. Trimming took 1 base from V and 5 from J; bases not matched to a gene: 7. The CDR3: CASSPRDRAGTEAFF. In DNA, the CDR3 is TGTGCCAGCTCACCACGAGACAGGGCCGGTACTGAAGCTTTCTTT.

This clonotype came up many times. The chain links TRBV20-1 to TRBJ1-2; the D gene is possibly TRBD1 (6 bases). Trimming shortened V by 3 bases and J by 3 bases, and 14 bases separated the two germline ends. Per germline, CDR1 DFQATT and CDR2 SNEGSKA (reference sequence). This CDR3 spans 14 amino acids. The CDR3 region is CSASAGGADYGYTF. In nucleotides, the CDR3 is TGCAGTGCTAGTGCTGGGGGCGCGGACTATGGCTACACCTTC.

The J gene is TRBJ2-3, the V gene TRBV5-4, with D perhaps TRBD2 (7 bases). Trimming removed 0 bases at V and 2 bases at J, with 13 bases between. The CDR3 is 16 amino acids. Germline assignment: CDR1 SGHNT and CDR2 YYREEE (reference sequence). The CDR3 region has the DNA TGTGCCAGCAGCTTGGCCGGGGGGCTCAACACAGATACGCAGTATTTT. Protein: CASSLAGGLNTDTQYF.

This clonotype was detected many times. V is TRBV13 and J is TRBJ1-1; tentatively, D is TRBD1 (5 bases). In germline, CDR1 is PRHDT, CDR2 FYEKMQ (reference sequence). The CDR3 has 17 amino acids. The V gene lost 1 base and the J gene lost 4 bases, with 19 bases spanning the gap. CDR3: CASSLAPGTRAGTEAFF. In DNA, the CDR3 is TGTGCCAGCAGCTTAGCCCCTGGGACCAGAGCGGGCACTGAAGCTTTCTTT.

This clonotype was seen many times. The V gene is TRBV12-3 or TRBV12-4, the J gene TRBJ1-1; no definite D call. V was cut by 3 bases and J by 5 bases, with 16 bases left in between. This CDR3 is built from 15 residues. For the CDR3, the DNA is TGTGCCAGCAGTTTGCTGCGGACCCCGGGGACTGAAGCTTTCTTT. Its protein product is CASSLLRTPGTEAFF.

This rearrangement joins TRBV29-1 to TRBJ2-7; TRBD2 agrees at 12 bases. Germline loops: CDR1 SQVTM, CDR2 ANQGSEA. Trimming removed 4 bases from V and 0 bases from J; junction bases left unmatched: 4. The CDR3 has 15 amino acids. CDR3: CSVVWTSGISYEQYF. CDR3 nucleotides: TGCAGCGTTGTATGGACTAGCGGGATCTCCTACGAGCAGTACTTC.

V usage is TRBV29-1 and J usage is TRBJ1-1, with unresolved D. The V and J ends lost 1 base and 2 bases respectively, with 8 bases between them. Germline CDR1 and CDR2: SQVTM and ANQGSEA. The CDR3 spans 13 residues. CDR3 bases: TGCAGCGTTGAAGGTTTTACTAACACTGAAGCTTTCTTT. It encodes CSVEGFTNTEAFF.

The chain couples TRBV20-1 to TRBJ1-1; no clear D. CDR3 length: 14 amino acids. V was cut by 3 bases and J by 1 base, with 12 bases left in between. CDR1 and CDR2 (germline): DFQATT, SNEGSKA (reference sequence). The CDR3 nucleotides read TGCAGTGCTAGGGAGGCCGACCCGAACACTGAAGCTTTCTTT. The encoded protein is CSAREADPNTEAFF.

Remarks on this clonotype: No DNA is shown, since the ends of the CDR3 on it are uncertain; the CDR3 is the one TCRdb lists. The chain recombines TRBV29-1 with TRBJ2-7; the table's D call TRBD1 went unverified against the DNA. Germline assignment: CDR1 SQVTM and CDR2 ANQGSEA. The CDR3 is 13 residues long, counting both termini. This CDR3 reads CSTSGQASYEQYF.

J is TRBJ2-2 and V is TRBV10-3; tentatively, D is TRBD1 or TRBD2 (5 bases each). V was clipped by 3 bases and J by 0 bases, with 8 bases between them. Germline V CDR1 and CDR2: ENHRY, SYGVKD. The CDR3 is made up of 15 amino acids. The CDR3 sequence is CAISDGAPNTGELFF. The DNA of the CDR3 is TGTGCCATCAGTGACGGGGCTCCGAACACCGGGGAGCTGTTTTTT.

Note on this clonotype: A clone one base away is much larger, so this may be a read error. The chain links TRBV5-1 to TRBJ2-7; 7 bases fit TRBD1. This CDR3 spans 16 amino acids. Germline lookup yields CDR1 SGHRS and CDR2 YFSETQ. The J segment lost 2 bases and the V segment lost 0 bases, leaving 8 bases of the junction unmatched. DNA of the CDR3: TGCGCCAGCAGCTTGGACGGGACAGAGAGCCCCTACGAGCAGTACTTC. This encodes CASSLDGTESPYEQYF.

This clonotype was seen a handful of times. The V gene is TRBV5-1, the J gene TRBJ1-2, with 10 bases that match TRBD1. Germline lookup yields CDR1 SGHRS and CDR2 YFSETQ. Trimming at V came to 4 bases and at J to 12 bases, leaving 9 bases not matched to a gene. The CDR3 has 13 residues. The CDR3 DNA follows: TGCGCCAGCAGCACCGGGGACAGGGGTTTAGACACCTTC. As protein: CASSTGDRGLDTF.

This clonotype was picked up many times. The J gene is TRBJ1-5, the V gene TRBV7-2, with TRBD1 matching 7 bases. The CDR3 covers 15 residues. Germline-derived CDR1 and CDR2 are SGHTA and FQGNSA. The ends lost 5 bases at V and 3 bases at J; junction bases unmatched: 7. CDR3 nucleotide sequence: TGTGCCAGCAGCCCCCAGGGGGGAAACAATCAGCCCCAGCATTTT. Its translation is CASSPQGGNNQPQHF.

This clonotype has a handful of counts. The chain has TRBV12-3 or TRBV12-4 and TRBJ1-4; 8 bases align to TRBD1. V shed 4 bases and J 1 base; nucleotides not matched to a gene: 2. The CDR3 covers 15 residues. This CDR3 is CASSSDRGTNEKLFF. CDR3 nucleotide sequence: TGTGCCAGCAGTTCAGACAGGGGAACTAATGAAAAACTGTTTTTT.

The J gene is TRBJ1-3, the V gene TRBV2; possibly TRBD1 for D (5 bases). V dropped 6 bases and J dropped 0 bases, with 12 bases sitting between them. This CDR3 comprises 15 residues. Germline V gene sequence: CDR1 SNHLY, CDR2 FYNNEI. The CDR3 DNA is TGTGCCAGCAGACAGGACACCAGCTCTGGAAACACCATATATTTT. The encoded protein is CASRQDTSSGNTIYF.

This clonotype was counted many times. The chain couples TRBV20-1 to TRBJ2-6, with 10 nucleotides matching TRBD1. V lost 1 base to trimming and J lost 3 bases; unmatched junction nucleotides: 6. The CDR3 has 17 residues. Per the germline V gene, CDR1 is DFQATT and CDR2 is SNEGSKA (reference sequence). This chain's CDR3 is CSARGGDRGIGANVLTF. The CDR3 DNA is TGCAGTGCTAGAGGCGGGGACAGGGGTATTGGGGCCAACGTCCTGACTTTC.

This clonotype was seen repeatedly, ten times or more. The chain employs TRBV19 and TRBJ1-4; the match to TRBD1 covers 8 bases. V shed 6 bases, J shed 5 bases, and the junction held 5 bases outside the gene matches. The CDR3 loop spans 14 amino acids. CDR1 is LNHDA, CDR2 SQIVND, per germline (reference sequence). The chain's CDR3 is CASSGQGTNEKLFF. CDR3 sequence (DNA): TGTGCCAGTAGCGGACAGGGTACGAATGAAAAACTGTTTTTT.

The chain joins TRBV19 to TRBJ1-5, with D maybe TRBD1 (5 bases). The germline V gene has CDR1 LNHDA and CDR2 SQIVND (reference sequence). With 9 bases removed from V and 5 bases from J, the gap between germline ends came to 20 bases. CDR3 length equals 15 residues. The CDR3 protein is CASLRSVGLYQPQHF. The CDR3 nucleotides read TGTGCCAGCCTCCGTTCGGTGGGGCTTTATCAGCCCCAGCATTTT.

This chain links TRBV11-2 with TRBJ1-1; no definite D call. The ends were cut back, 0 bases at V and 4 bases at J, with 6 bases in the middle. This CDR3 contains 13 residues. Germline-derived CDR1 and CDR2 are SGHAT and FQNNGV. The CDR3 DNA follows: TGTGCCAGCAGCTTAGAGGCCACCACTGAAGCTTTCTTT. The encoded protein is CASSLEATTEAFF.

The chain is built from TRBV29-1 and TRBJ2-7; D gene uncertain. V lost 6 bases to trimming and J lost 2 bases, with 8 bases between them. CDR1 SQVTM and CDR2 ANQGSEA come from the germline V gene. The CDR3 consists of 11 residues. For the CDR3, the DNA is TGCAGCGTGGCAGGAGCCTACGAGCAGTACTTC. This sequence encodes CSVAGAYEQYF.